This T cell receptor (beta chain) originates from a study of blood T cells in healthy people across ages. This CDR3 has 12 residues. V lost 2 bases, J lost 9 bases, and 13 bases lay in between. Per the germline V gene, CDR1 is GTSNPN and CDR2 is SVGIG (reference sequence). This clonotype was seen a handful of times. The use of a sample-barcoded 5' primer and a J-beta primer mix characterized a second PCR of roughly 7 to 12 cycles. TCRdb re-called the 5' RACE reads with MiXCR, one entry per CDR3 protein. The sample carries hundreds of thousands of distinct CDR3 sequences, about a third recorded once. This receptor was identified in a woman of 80 years or more in good health. Sequences were obtained from blood. The chain recombines TRBV30 with TRBJ1-2; D is ambiguous. CDR3 amino acids: CAWSPGKWSYTF. The CDR3 DNA is TGTGCCTGGAGTCCCGGGAAGTGGAGCTACACCTTC.